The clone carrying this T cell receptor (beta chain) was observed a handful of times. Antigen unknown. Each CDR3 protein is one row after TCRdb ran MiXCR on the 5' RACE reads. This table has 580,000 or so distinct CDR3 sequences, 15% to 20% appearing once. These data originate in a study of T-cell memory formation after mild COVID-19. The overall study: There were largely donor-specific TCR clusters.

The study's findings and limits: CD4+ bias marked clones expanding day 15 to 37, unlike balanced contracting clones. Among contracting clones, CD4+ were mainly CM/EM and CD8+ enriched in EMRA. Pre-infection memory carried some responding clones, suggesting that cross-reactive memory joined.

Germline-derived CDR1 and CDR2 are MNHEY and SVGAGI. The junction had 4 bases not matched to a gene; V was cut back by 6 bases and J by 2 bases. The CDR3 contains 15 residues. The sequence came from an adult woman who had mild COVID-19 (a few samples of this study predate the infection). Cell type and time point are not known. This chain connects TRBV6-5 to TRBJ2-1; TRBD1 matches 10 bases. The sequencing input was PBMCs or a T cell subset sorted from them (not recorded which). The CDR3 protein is CASRQDRGAYNEQFF. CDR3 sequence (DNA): TGTGCCAGCAGACAGGACAGGGGGGCCTACAATGAGCAGTTCTTC.